This T cell receptor beta chain was sequenced during a study of chemoradiotherapy in HPV16-positive cancers. Study information: Candidate HPV-specific clones and shared TCR motifs came from two HPV16-positive patients.

Whole-study findings and limits: Candidate HPV-specific clones and E7-related TCR motifs grew in tumor during treatment.

In the case of this clone: Its antigen is not identified.

Repertoires were generated with immunoSEQ multiplex PCR, while TCRdb's copy carries only in-frame clones and drops some. There are over 7,000 clones in the sample; 70% to 90% occur only once, and roughly 3.7% lies in the top ten. The sequencing here drew on tumor tissue, taken from a patient who underwent chemoradiotherapy. The sequence was obtained from a human donor with HPV-associated anogenital cancer.

CDR3 sequence reads: CASSLQRGRREQFF. CDR3 nucleotides: TGTGCCAGCAGCTTACAGCGGGGCCGCCGTGAGCAGTTCTTC. The rearrangement uses TRBV7-2 and TRBJ2-1; 7 nucleotides align to TRBD2. Germline assignment: CDR1 SGHTA and CDR2 FQGNSA. After removal of 2 bases from V and 9 bases from J, the junction contained 7 bases not matched to a gene. This CDR3 spans 14 amino acids.